This TCR beta chain was captured in a study of blood T cell repertoires in COVID-19 (dated by TCRdb to 2020 to 2021). At the level of the whole study: Collaborator samples came from the United States, Italy and Spain and covered acute and convalescent phases of COVID-19. The material from the prospective study consisted of cDNA or gDNA derived from T cells, B-cell-depleted T cells, or PBMCs. Samples were obtained from the ongoing ImmuneRACE study (first 160 participants) and from over 1,000 subjects provided by 6 global collaborators. Subjects who had been exposed to COVID-19, were actively infected with it, or had recovered from it provided the deeply sampled blood TCRbeta repertoires that made up the dataset. HLA class I and class II types, where available, came from metadata supplied by the sample provider rather than from assay-based typing. The repertoires were released in a freely available public database meant as a resource for research on the immune response to SARS-CoV-2. Nearly every sample came with metadata listing a de-identified subject ID, COVID-19 status, age in years and sex. The paper's findings and limits, for the study overall: The amount of clinical and demographic metadata varied by source and participant and was provided uncurated.

The immunoSEQ Assay, a bias-controlled multiplex PCR, was used to amplify TCRbeta CDR3 regions from genomic DNA. In the original analysis: Nucleated cell counts per sample were estimated from amplification of reference gene primers within the assay. To quantify the absolute abundance of each unique TCRbeta CDR3 rearrangement, sequence reads were collapsed and filtered. Productive Simpson clonality was computed per sample as the square root of Simpson's diversity index over productive rearrangements. The immuneACCESS repertoire file appears here via TCRdb, limited to in-frame rearrangements. These files lack a portion of the clones; in checked studies, under half of the deficit traces to unresolved V genes, and the cause of the others is not known. The DNA was the basis for D and trimming; V, J and clone size are from that table. The sample table lists roughly 380,000 clones, 89% of them with a count of one. Roughly 3.9% of the sample is in the top ten clones.

One collaborating source in Seattle enrolled patients while the patients were actively infected and followed the patients over time throughout the course of disease. The collaborating institutions used their own protocols to collect whole blood in K2EDTA tubes. Collaborator samples were shipped for TCRbeta analysis as frozen whole blood, isolated PBMCs, or DNA extracted from either sample type. This clone has only one observation. No antigen is known for it. No clone much larger than this one lies a single base away; base qualities are absent. This clonotype originated in a woman aged 55-70 years with COVID-19, enrolled during active disease. Source material: peripheral blood.

CDR3 region: CASSLGTDTEAFF. The DNA sequence is given as TGCGCCAGCAGCCTCGGGACAGACACTGAAGCTTTCTTT. This sequence uses TRBV4-1 and TRBJ1-1, and 7 bases in between align with TRBD1. The CDR3 runs 13 amino acids, cysteine and phenylalanine included. Left in the record is the CDR3 DNA by itself, 39 bases read in frame from the first base. The germline V gene sets CDR1 to MGHRA and CDR2 to YSYEKL. V is cut back by 4 bases and J by 3 bases, with 2 bases in the junction unmatched.